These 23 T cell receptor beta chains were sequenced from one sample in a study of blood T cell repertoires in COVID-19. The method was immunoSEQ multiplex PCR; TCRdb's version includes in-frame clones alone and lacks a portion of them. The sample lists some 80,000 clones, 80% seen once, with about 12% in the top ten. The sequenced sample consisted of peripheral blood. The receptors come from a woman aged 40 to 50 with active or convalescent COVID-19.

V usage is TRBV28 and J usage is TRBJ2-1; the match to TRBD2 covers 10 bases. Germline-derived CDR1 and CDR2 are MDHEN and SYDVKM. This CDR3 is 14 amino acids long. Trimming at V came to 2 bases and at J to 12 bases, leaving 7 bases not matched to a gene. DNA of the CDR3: TGTGCCAGCAGTTTAAGGTCTAGCGGGAGTGGGCAGTTCTTC. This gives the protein CASSLRSSGSGQFF.

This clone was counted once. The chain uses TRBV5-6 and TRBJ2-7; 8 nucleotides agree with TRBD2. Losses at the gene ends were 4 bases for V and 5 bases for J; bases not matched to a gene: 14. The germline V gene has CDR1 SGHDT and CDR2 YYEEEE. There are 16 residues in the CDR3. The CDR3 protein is CASSPLAGQAAHEQYF. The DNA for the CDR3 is TGTGCCAGCAGCCCATTAGCGGGGCAGGCCGCGCACGAGCAGTACTTC.

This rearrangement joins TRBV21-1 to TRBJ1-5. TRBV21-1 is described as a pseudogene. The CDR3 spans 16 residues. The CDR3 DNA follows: TGTGCCAGCAGCAAAGCGCGAGGGAATCGCAATCAGCCCCAGCATTTT. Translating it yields CASSKARGNRNQPQHF.

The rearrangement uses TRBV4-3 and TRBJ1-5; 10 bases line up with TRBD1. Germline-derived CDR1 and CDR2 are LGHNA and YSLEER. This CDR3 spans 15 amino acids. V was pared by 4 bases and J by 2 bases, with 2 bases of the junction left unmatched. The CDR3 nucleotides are TGCGCCAGCAGCCTCGGACAGGGGGGCAATCAGCCCCAGCATTTT. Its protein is CASSLGQGGNQPQHF.

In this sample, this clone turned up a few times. CDR3 sequence reads: CASSVHPSGGPGSYNEQFF. CDR3 in DNA: TGTGCCAGCAGCGTCCACCCGAGCGGGGGGCCTGGATCCTACAATGAGCAGTTCTTC. The chain combines TRBV9 with TRBJ2-1; TRBD2 matches 9 bases. The length of the CDR3 is 19 residues. V dropped 2 bases and J dropped 1; count of bases not matched to a gene: 13. CDR1 and CDR2 (germline): SGDLS, YYNGEE.

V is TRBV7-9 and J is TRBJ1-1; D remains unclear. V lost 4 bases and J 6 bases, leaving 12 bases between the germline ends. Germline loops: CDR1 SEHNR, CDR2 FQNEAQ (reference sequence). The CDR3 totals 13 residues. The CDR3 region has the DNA TGTGCCAGCAGCTCCGGGATTTTCGCTGAAGCTTTCTTT. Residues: CASSSGIFAEAFF.

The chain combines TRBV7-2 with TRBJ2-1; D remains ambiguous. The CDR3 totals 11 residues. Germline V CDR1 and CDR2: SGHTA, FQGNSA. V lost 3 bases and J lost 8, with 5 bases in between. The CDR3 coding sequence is TGTGCCAGCAGCTTCGGTCATGAGCAGTTCTTC. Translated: CASSFGHEQFF.

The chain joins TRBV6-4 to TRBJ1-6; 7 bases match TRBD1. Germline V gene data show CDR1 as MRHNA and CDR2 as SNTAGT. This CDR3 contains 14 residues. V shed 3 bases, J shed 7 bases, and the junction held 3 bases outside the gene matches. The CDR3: CASSETTGNSPLHF. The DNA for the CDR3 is TGTGCCAGCAGTGAAACGACAGGGAATTCACCCCTCCACTTT.

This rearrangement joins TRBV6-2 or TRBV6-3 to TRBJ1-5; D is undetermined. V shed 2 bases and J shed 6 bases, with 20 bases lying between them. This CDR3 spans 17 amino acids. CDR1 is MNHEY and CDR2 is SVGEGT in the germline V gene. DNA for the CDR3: TGTGCCAGCAGTTACGGCAGTTTGGGCTGGTACGGTCAGCCCCAGCATTTT. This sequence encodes CASSYGSLGWYGQPQHF.

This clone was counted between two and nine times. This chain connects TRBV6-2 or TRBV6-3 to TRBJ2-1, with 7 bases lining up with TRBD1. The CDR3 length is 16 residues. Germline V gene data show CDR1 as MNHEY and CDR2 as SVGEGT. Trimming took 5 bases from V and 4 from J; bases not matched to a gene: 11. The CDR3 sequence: CASSDHRGRGYNEQFF. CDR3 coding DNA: TGTGCCAGCAGTGATCACAGGGGAAGGGGTTACAATGAGCAGTTCTTC.

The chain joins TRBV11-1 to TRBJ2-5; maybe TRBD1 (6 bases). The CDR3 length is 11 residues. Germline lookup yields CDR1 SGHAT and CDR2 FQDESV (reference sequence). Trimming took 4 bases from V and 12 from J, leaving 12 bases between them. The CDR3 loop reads CASSSGAPKYF. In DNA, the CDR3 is TGTGCCAGCAGCTCAGGGGCCCCCAAGTACTTC. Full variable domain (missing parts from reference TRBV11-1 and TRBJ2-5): EAEVAQSPRYKITEKSQAVAFWCDPISGHATLYWYRQILGQGPELLVQFQDESVVDDSQLPKDRFSAERLKGVDSTLKIQPAELGDSAMYLCASSSGAPKYFGPGTRLLVL.

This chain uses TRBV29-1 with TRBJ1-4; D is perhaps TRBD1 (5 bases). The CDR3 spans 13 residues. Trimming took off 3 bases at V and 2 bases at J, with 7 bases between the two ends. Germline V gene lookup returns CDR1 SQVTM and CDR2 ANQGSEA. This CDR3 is CSVDGGTNEKLFF. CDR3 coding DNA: TGCAGCGTTGATGGGGGGACTAATGAAAAACTGTTTTTT.

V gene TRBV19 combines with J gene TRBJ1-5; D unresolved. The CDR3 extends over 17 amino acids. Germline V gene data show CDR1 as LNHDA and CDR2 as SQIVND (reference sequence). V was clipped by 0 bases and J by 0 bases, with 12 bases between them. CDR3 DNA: TGTGCCAGTAGTATAGATCCCCGCGGACTTAGCAATCAGCCCCAGCATTTT. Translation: CASSIDPRGLSNQPQHF.

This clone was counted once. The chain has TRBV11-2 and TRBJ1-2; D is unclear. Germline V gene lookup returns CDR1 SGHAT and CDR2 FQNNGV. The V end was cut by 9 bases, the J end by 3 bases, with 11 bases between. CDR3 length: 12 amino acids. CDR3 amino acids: CASSASDYGYTF. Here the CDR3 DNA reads TGTGCCAGTAGTGCTTCCGACTATGGCTACACCTTC.

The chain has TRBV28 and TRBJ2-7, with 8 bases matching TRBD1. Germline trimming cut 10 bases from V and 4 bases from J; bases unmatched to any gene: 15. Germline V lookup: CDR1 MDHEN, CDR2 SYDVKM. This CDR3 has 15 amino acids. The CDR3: CATRGHPLRPYEQYF. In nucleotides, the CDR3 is TGTGCCACCAGGGGGCACCCCTTACGGCCATACGAGCAGTACTTC.

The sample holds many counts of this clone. The CDR3 coding sequence is TGTGCCAGCACTAGGAAGGGACAACCTAACTACGAGCAGTACTTC. Translated: CASTRKGQPNYEQYF. The genes are TRBV2 and TRBJ2-7, with D perhaps TRBD1 (6 bases). Germline assignment: CDR1 SNHLY and CDR2 FYNNEI. Between the trimmed V and J ends, which lost 7 bases and 3 bases, there was a span of 19 bases. The CDR3 runs to 15 residues.

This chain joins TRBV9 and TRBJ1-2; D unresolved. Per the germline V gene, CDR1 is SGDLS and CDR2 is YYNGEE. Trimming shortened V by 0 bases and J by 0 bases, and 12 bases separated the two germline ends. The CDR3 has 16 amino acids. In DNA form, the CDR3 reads TGTGCCAGCAGCGTAGGGGCATTTAGAGCTAACTATGGCTACACCTTC. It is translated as CASSVGAFRANYGYTF.

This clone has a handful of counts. The CDR3 DNA is TGTGCCAGCAGCCCCGGGACAGCCAACCGATACACCTTC. Protein: CASSPGTANRYTF. This sequence joins TRBV7-9 and TRBJ1-2; 7 bases line up with TRBD1. This CDR3 has 13 amino acids. J was trimmed by 11 bases and V by 5 bases; bases with no gene match: 11. Germline V gene data show CDR1 as SEHNR and CDR2 as FQNEAQ (reference sequence). The variable domain in full, with the rest retrieved from reference TRBV7-9 and TRBJ1-2, is DTGVSQNPRHKITKRGQNVTFRCDPISEHNRLYWYRQTLGQGPEFLTYFQNEAQLEKSRLLSDRFSAERPKGSFSTLEIQRTEQGDSAMYLCASSPGTANRYTFGSGTRLTVV.

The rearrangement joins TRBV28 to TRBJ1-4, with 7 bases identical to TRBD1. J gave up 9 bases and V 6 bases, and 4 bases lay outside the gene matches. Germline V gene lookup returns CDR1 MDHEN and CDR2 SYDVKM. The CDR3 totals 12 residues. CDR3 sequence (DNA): TGTGCCAGCAGGGTACAGGGGCAAAAACTGTTTTTT. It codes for CASRVQGQKLFF.

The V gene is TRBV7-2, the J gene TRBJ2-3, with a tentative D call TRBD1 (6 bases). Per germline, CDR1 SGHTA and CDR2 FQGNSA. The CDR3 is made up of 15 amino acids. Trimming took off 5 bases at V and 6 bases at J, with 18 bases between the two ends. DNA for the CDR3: TGTGCCAGCAGCCAAGGGCAGGGGCCGCGGGATACGCAGTATTTT. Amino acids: CASSQGQGPRDTQYF. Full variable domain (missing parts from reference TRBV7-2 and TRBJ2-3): GAGVSQSPSNKVTEKGKDVELRCDPISGHTALYWYRQSLGQGLEFLIYFQGNSAPDKSGLPSDRFSAERTGGSVSTLTIQRTQQEDSAVYLCASSQGQGPRDTQYFGPGTRLTVL.

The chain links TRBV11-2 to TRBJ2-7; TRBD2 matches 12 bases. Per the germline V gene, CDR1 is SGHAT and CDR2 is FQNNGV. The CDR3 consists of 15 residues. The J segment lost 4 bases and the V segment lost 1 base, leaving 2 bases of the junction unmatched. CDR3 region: CASSLGTSGIYEQYF. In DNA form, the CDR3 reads TGTGCCAGCAGCTTAGGGACTAGCGGGATTTACGAGCAGTACTTC. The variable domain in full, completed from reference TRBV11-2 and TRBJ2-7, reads EAGVAQSPRYKIIEKRQSVAFWCNPISGHATLYWYQQILGQGPKLLIQFQNNGVVDDSQLPKDRFSAERLKGVDSTLKIQPAKLEDSAVYLCASSLGTSGIYEQYFGPGTRLTVT.

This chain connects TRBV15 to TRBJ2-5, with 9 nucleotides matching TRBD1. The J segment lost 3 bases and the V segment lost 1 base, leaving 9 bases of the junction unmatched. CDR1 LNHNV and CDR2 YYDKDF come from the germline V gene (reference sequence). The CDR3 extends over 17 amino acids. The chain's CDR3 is CATSRAGTGRREETQYF. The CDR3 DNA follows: TGTGCCACCAGCAGAGCGGGGACAGGGCGTAGGGAAGAGACCCAGTACTTC.

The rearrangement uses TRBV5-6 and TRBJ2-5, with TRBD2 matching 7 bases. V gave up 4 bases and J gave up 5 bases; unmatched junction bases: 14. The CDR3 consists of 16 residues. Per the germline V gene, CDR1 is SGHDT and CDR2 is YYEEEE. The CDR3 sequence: CASSPLGGSRWETQYF. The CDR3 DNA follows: TGTGCCAGCAGCCCCTTGGGGGGGTCCCGCTGGGAGACCCAGTACTTC.